This T cell receptor (beta chain) was found in a study of blood T cell repertoires in COVID-19. As for the study in general: Whether acute or convalescent, the COVID-19 samples came from the United States, Italy and Spain.

This CDR3 region has 15 residues. Germline assignment: CDR1 LNHDA and CDR2 SQIVND (reference sequence). Losses at the gene ends were 4 bases for V and 3 bases for J; bases not matched to a gene: 9. The repertoire was sequenced with immunoSEQ multiplex PCR; TCRdb's copy has only in-frame clones and lacks some. The sample lists 140,000 to 150,000 clones, around 82% occurring once. The receptor comes from a woman in her fifties or sixties with acute or convalescent COVID-19. The rearrangement links TRBV19 to TRBJ2-7; 7 bases agree with TRBD1. Sequences were obtained from peripheral blood. CDR3 residues: CASSTGQAPFYEQYF. Here the CDR3 DNA reads TGTGCCAGTAGTACTGGACAGGCGCCTTTCTACGAGCAGTACTTC.